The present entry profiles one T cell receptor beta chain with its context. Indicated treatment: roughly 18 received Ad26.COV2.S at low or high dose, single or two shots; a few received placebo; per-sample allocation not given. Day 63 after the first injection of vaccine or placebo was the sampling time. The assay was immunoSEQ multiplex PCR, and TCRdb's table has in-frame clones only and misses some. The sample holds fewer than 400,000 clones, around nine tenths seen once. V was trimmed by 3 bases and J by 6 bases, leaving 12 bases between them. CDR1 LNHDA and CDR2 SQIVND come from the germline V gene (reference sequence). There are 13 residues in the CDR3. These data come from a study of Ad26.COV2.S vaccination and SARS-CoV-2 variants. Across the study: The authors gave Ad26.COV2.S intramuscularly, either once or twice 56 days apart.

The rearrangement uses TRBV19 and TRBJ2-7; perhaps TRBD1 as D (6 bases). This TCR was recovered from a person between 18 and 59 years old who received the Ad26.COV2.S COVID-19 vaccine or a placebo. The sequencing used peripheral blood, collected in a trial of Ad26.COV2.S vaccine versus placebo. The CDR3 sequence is CASSINRDAEQYF. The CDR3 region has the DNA TGTGCCAGTAGTATTAACAGGGACGCCGAGCAGTACTTC.